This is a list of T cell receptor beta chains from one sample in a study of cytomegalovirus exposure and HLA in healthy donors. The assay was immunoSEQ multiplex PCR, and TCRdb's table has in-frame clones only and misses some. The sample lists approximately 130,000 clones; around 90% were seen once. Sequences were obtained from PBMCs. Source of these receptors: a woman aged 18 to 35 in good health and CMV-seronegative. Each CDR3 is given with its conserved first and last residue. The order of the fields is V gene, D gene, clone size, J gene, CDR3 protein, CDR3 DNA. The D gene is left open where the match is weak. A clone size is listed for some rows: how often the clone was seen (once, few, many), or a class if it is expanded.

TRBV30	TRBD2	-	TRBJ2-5	CAWRRAGSQETQYF	TGTGCCTGGAGGAGAGCGGGGTCTCAAGAGACCCAGTACTTC
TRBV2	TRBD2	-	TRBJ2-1	CASSPGAGGLYNEQFF	TGTGCCAGCAGTCCTGGGGCGGGGGGGCTTTACAATGAGCAGTTCTTC
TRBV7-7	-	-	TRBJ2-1	CASSLELGRNNEQFF	TGTGCCAGCAGCTTAGAGCTGGGGCGGAACAATGAGCAGTTCTTC
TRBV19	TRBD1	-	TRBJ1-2	CAGSTGPGYGYTF	TGTGCCGGCTCGACAGGGCCAGGGTATGGCTACACCTTC
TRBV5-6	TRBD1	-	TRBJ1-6	CASSPEGQENNSPLHF	TGTGCCAGCAGCCCCGAGGGACAGGAAAACAATTCACCCCTCCACTTT
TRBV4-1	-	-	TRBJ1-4	CASSQHPTDNEKLFF	TGCGCCAGCAGCCAGCACCCGACAGATAATGAAAAACTGTTTTTT
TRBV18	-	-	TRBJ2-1	CASHTSSYNEQFF	TGTGCCAGTCATACCAGCTCCTACAATGAGCAGTTCTTC
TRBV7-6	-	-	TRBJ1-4	CASSLSGWGQDEKLFF	TGTGCCAGCAGCCTCTCGGGTTGGGGGCAGGATGAAAAACTGTTTTTT
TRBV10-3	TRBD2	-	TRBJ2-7	CAISRLAGDSYEQYF	TGTGCCATCAGTAGACTAGCGGGGGACTCCTACGAGCAGTACTTC
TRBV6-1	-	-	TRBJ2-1	CASSVRPLTSSYNEQFF	TGTGCCAGCAGTGTCCGACCACTCACTAGCTCCTACAATGAGCAGTTCTTC
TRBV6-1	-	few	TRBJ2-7	CASSERGASYEQYF	TGTGCCAGCAGTGAACGGGGGGCCTCCTACGAGCAGTACTTC
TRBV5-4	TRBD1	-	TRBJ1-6	CASRRDRHDSPLHF	TGTGCCAGCAGACGGGACAGGCACGATTCACCCCTCCACTTT
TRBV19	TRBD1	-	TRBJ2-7	CASSIVYRGRNEQYF	TGTGCCAGTAGTATAGTCTACAGGGGGCGAAACGAGCAGTACTTC
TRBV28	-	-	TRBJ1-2	CASSEVGGDSYGYTF	TGTGCCAGCAGTGAAGTCGGGGGAGATAGCTATGGCTACACCTTC
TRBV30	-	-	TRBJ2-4	CAWSEGQDLQYF	TGTGCCTGGAGTGAGGGGCAGGACCTTCAGTACTTC
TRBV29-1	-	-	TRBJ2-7	CSVVGGLNYEQYF	TGCAGCGTTGTGGGGGGGCTGAACTACGAGCAGTACTTC
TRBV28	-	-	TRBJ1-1	CASSRAGPNTEAFF	TGTGCCAGCAGTCGGGCAGGGCCGAACACTGAAGCTTTCTTT
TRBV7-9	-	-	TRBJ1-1	CAGTNGEPNTEAFF	TGTGCCGGCACCAACGGGGAACCGAACACTGAAGCTTTCTTT
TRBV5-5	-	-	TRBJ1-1	CASSPRLRTEAFF	TGTGCCAGCAGCCCCCGATTGAGAACTGAAGCTTTCTTT
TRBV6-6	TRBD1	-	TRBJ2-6	CASSLTGVGANVLTF	TGTGCCAGCAGTCTGACAGGGGTTGGGGCCAACGTCCTGACTTTC
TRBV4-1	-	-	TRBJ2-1	CASSQSENGFNEQFF	TGCGCCAGCAGCCAGAGTGAAAACGGTTTCAATGAGCAGTTCTTC
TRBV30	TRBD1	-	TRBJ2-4	CAWSVGQGDIQYF	TGTGCCTGGAGTGTTGGACAGGGTGACATTCAGTACTTC
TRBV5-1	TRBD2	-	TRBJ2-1	CASSMTSPNEQFF	TGCGCCAGCAGCATGACTAGCCCCAATGAGCAGTTCTTC
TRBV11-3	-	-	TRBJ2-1	CASSLVGAYNEQFF	TGTGCCAGCAGCTTAGTCGGGGCCTACAATGAGCAGTTCTTC
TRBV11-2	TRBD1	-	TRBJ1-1	CASSSDRDTEAFF	TGTGCCAGCAGCTCCGACAGGGACACTGAAGCTTTCTTT
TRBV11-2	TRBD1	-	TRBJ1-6	CASSRRQGPDSPLHF	TGTGCCAGCAGCCGGCGACAGGGCCCGGATTCACCCCTCCACTTT
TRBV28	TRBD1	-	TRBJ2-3	CASSLTGGTDTQYF	TGTGCCAGCAGTTTAACAGGGGGCACAGATACGCAGTATTTT
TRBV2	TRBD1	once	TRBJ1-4	CATRDRLNEKLFF	TGTGCCACCCGGGACAGACTAAATGAAAAACTGTTTTTT
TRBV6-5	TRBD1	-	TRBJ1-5	CASSPNRGSEPQHF	TGTGCCAGCAGTCCGAACAGGGGTAGCGAGCCCCAGCATTTT
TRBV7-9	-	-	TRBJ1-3	CASSLGGLSGNTIYF	TGTGCCAGCAGCTTAGGGGGGCTAAGTGGAAACACCATATATTTT
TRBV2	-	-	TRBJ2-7	CASLGQSPEQYF	TGTGCCAGCCTGGGACAATCTCCCGAGCAGTACTTC
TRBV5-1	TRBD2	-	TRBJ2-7	CASSYGTSGLYEQYF	TGCGCCAGCAGCTACGGGACTAGCGGGCTCTACGAGCAGTACTTC
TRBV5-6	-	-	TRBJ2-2	CASSLEGAGKNTGELFF	TGTGCCAGCAGCTTGGAGGGGGCGGGGAAGAACACCGGGGAGCTGTTTTTT
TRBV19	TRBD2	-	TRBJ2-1	CASSIGLWSLAGAAEQFF	TGTGCCAGTAGTATAGGCCTCTGGTCCCTAGCGGGTGCCGCTGAGCAGTTCTTC
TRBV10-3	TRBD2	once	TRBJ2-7	CAISESLAGGRSEQYF	TGTGCCATCAGTGAGTCACTAGCGGGGGGGCGATCCGAGCAGTACTTC
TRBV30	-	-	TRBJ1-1	CASGWNTEAFF	TGTGCCTCCGGGTGGAACACTGAAGCTTTCTTT
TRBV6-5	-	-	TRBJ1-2	CASSYDGGVNYGYTF	TGTGCCAGCAGTTACGATGGGGGCGTGAACTATGGCTACACCTTC
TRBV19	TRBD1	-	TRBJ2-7	CASSTGTGSYEQYF	TGTGCCAGTAGTACTGGGACAGGGTCGTACGAGCAGTACTTC
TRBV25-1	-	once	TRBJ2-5	CASNHQNQETQYF	TGTGCCAGCAACCATCAGAACCAAGAGACCCAGTACTTC